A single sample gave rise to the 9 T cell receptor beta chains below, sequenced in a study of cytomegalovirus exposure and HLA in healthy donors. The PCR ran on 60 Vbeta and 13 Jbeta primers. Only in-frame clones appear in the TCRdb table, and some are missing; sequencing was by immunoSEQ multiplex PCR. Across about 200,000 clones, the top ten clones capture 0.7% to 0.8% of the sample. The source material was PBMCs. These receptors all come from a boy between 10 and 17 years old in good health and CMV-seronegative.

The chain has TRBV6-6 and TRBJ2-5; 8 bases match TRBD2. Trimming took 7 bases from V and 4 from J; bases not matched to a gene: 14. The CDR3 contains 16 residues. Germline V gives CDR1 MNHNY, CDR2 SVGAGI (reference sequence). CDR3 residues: CASTPFGAGVAETQYF. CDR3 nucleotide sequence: TGTGCCAGCACCCCCTTCGGAGCGGGGGTAGCAGAGACCCAGTACTTC.

The CDR3 reads CASSFQVTTEAFF. CDR3 in DNA: TGTGCCAGCAGCTTTCAGGTAACGACTGAAGCTTTCTTT. The rearrangement joins TRBV7-9 to TRBJ1-1; D unclear. CDR3 length equals 13 residues. V shed 3 bases and J shed 5 bases, with 10 bases lying between them. Germline loops: CDR1 SEHNR, CDR2 FQNEAQ (reference sequence).

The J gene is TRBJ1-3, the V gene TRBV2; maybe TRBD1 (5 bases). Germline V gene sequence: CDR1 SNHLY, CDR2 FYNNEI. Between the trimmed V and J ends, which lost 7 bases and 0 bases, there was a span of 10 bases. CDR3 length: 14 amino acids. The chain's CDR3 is CASTGALSGNTIYF. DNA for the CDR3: TGTGCCAGCACTGGGGCACTCTCTGGAAACACCATATATTTT.

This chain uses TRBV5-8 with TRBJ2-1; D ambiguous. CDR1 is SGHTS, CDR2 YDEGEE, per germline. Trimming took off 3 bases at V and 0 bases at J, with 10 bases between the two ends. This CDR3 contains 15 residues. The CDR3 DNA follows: TGTGCCAGCAGCTCCTCCCCAGGCTCCTACAATGAGCAGTTCTTC. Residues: CASSSSPGSYNEQFF.

CDR3: CASSADNRGPRYEQYF. CDR3 DNA sequence: TGTGCCAGCAGCGCAGACAACAGGGGGCCTCGATACGAGCAGTACTTC. The gene calls are TRBV9 and TRBJ2-7; 9 bases map to TRBD1. The V and J ends lost 3 bases and 4 bases, in that order; junction bases with no gene match: 11. Germline loops: CDR1 SGDLS, CDR2 YYNGEE. The CDR3 has 16 amino acids.

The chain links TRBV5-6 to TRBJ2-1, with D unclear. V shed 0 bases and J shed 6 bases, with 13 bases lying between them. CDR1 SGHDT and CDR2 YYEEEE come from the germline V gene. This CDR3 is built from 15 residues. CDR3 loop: CASSLVILASNEQFF. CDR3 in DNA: TGTGCCAGCAGCTTGGTAATTCTGGCTAGCAATGAGCAGTTCTTC. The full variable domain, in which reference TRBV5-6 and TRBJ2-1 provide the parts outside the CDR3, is DAGVTQSPTHLIKTRGQQVTLRCSPKSGHDTVSWYQQALGQGPQFIFQYYEEEERQRGNFPDRFSGHQFPNYSSELNVNALLLGDSALYLCASSLVILASNEQFFGPGTRLTVL.

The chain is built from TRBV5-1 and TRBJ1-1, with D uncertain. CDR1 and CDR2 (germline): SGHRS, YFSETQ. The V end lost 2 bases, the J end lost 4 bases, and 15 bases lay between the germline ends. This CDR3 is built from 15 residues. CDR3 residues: CASSFVAGSGTEAFF. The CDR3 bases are TGCGCCAGCAGCTTCGTTGCGGGGTCCGGCACTGAAGCTTTCTTT.

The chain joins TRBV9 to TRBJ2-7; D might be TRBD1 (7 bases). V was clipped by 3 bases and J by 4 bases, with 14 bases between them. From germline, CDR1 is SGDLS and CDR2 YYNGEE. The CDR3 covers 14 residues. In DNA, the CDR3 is TGTGCCAGCAGCGGGCCAGGGGGGTTATACGAGCAGTACTTC. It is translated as CASSGPGGLYEQYF.

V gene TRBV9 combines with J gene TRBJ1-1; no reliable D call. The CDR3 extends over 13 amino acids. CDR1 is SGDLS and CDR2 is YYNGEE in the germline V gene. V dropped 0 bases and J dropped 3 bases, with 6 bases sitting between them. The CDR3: CASSVVLDTEAFF. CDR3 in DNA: TGTGCCAGCAGCGTAGTTCTCGACACTGAAGCTTTCTTT. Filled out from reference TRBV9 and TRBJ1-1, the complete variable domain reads DSGVTQTPKHLITATGQRVTLRCSPRSGDLSVYWYQQSLDQGLQFLIQYYNGEERAKGNILERFSAQQFPDLHSELNLSSLELGDSALYFCASSVVLDTEAFFGQGTRLTVV.